This record looks at one TCR beta chain sequence and its context. Antigen specificity is unknown. The sample originates from a study of shared clonotypes between healthy human individuals. This CDR3 has 14 residues. Unmatched junction bases numbered 1, after V lost 5 bases and J lost 3 bases. Germline CDR1 is MDHEN and CDR2 is SYDVKM. Whole-study findings and limits: In general, naive subsets displayed greater estimated richness than memory subsets did.

Researchers divided each subset's genomic DNA evenly across several immunoSEQ plates. Each replicate PCR on the sorted subsets used approximately 180 ng DNA (around 30,000 T cell genomes). The method was immunoSEQ multiplex PCR; TCRdb's version includes in-frame clones alone and lacks a portion of them. The data contain hundreds of thousands of clones, around 72% of them singletons. A CD45RA+ naive subset and a CD45RA-negative memory subset were split from CD4+ cells. This chain connects TRBV28 to TRBJ1-5; 10 bases are shared with TRBD1. The clonotype comes from a woman under 40 in good health. The sample consisted of memory CD4+ T cells sorted from blood. Indicated subset: CD45RA-negative fraction. This CDR3 reads CASSDRGPNQPQHF. For the CDR3, the DNA is TGTGCCAGCAGTGACAGGGGGCCCAATCAGCCCCAGCATTTT.